The 21 T cell receptor beta chains presented below share a single source sample, sequenced in a study of T cell repertoires in cytomegalovirus infection (dated by TCRdb to between 2017 and 2020). The sequencer listed for this sample is Illumina HiSeq 1500. TCRdb reworked the public reads: Q25 trimming with fastp, MiXCR clone assembly, productive beta chains retained. Each CDR3 protein appears once, grouped with its most common genes and DNA. The sample table records about 300,000 distinct CDR3 sequences; 9.6% of these occur just once. 2% to 3% of the sample belongs to the ten largest clones. The sample was PBMCs. The receptors derive from a human donor in good health (CMV status not recorded). Some clones in this sample may be carry-over from other donors' samples.

The table lists this clonotype with many counts. The rearrangement joins TRBV5-1 to TRBJ2-2, with TRBD2 matching over 7 bases. J was trimmed by 6 bases and V by 0 bases; bases with no gene match: 2. CDR1 is SGHRS and CDR2 is YFSETQ in the germline V gene. The CDR3 totals 14 residues. The CDR3 loop is CASSLAAGAGELFF. DNA for the CDR3: TGCGCCAGCAGCTTGGCCGCGGGGGCCGGGGAGCTGTTTTTT.

This clonotype rates as medium-sized. The V and J genes are TRBV7-8 and TRBJ2-1, with 10 bases aligning to TRBD1. The CDR3 sequence is 16 residues long. Germline V gene data show CDR1 as SGHVS and CDR2 as FQNEAQ. V was clipped by 5 bases and J by 6 bases; unmatched bases: 10. CDR3 region: CASSTTGTGVVNEQFF. The CDR3 nucleotides are TGTGCCAGCAGCACTACCGGGACAGGGGTGGTCAATGAGCAGTTCTTC.

Concerning this clonotype itself: It may be a read error: a sequence one base away is much more abundant. V is TRBV5-5 and J is TRBJ2-4, with no clear D. Germline V gene data show CDR1 as SGHKS and CDR2 as YYEKEE (reference sequence). This CDR3 has 12 residues. CDR3 bases: TGTGCCAGCAGTCAAGCCAAAAACCTTCAGTACTTC. It codes for CASSQAKNLQYF.

This clonotype showed up many times. V is TRBV28 and J is TRBJ2-1; a possible D gene is TRBD2 (6 bases). Looked up from germline, CDR1 is MDHEN and CDR2 is SYDVKM. Trimming took 4 bases from V and 7 from J, leaving 14 bases between them. The CDR3 contains 14 residues. In DNA, the CDR3 is TGTGCCAGCAGTTGGGGGGTGCGGGGAAATGAGCAGTTCTTC. As protein: CASSWGVRGNEQFF.

The CDR3 DNA reads TGTGCCAGTAGGGGATTCGCGAACACCGGGGAGCTGTTTTTT. Protein sequence: CASRGFANTGELFF. The chain has TRBV19 and TRBJ2-2, with D hard to call. V was pared by 6 bases and J by 0 bases, with 8 bases between. The CDR3 extends over 14 amino acids. The germline V gene has CDR1 LNHDA and CDR2 SQIVND (reference sequence). The variable domain in full, completed from reference TRBV19 and TRBJ2-2, reads DGGITQSPKYLFRKEGQNVTLSCEQNLNHDAMYWYRQDPGQGLRLIYYSQIVNDFQKGDIAEGYSVSREKKESFPLTVTSAQKNPTAFYLCASRGFANTGELFFGEGSRLTVL.

The chain combines TRBV18 with TRBJ2-5; TRBD1 aligns across 7 bases. Germline V CDR1 and CDR2: KGHSH, LQKENI. The length of the CDR3 is 13 residues. Trimming took 5 bases from V and 5 from J; bases not matched to a gene: 5. In nucleotides, the CDR3 is TGTGCCAGCTCATTCGACAGGGTTGAGACCCAGTACTTC. Translating gives CASSFDRVETQYF.

This clonotype was counted only a few times. The rearrangement links TRBV6-6 to TRBJ1-5; 8 bases match TRBD1. CDR1 is MNHNY, CDR2 SVGAGI, per germline (reference sequence). The CDR3 has 18 residues. Losses at the gene ends were 0 bases for V and 0 bases for J; bases not matched to a gene: 7. The CDR3 protein is CASSYSGQGGYSNQPQHF. In DNA, the CDR3 is TGTGCCAGCAGTTACTCCGGACAGGGTGGGTATAGCAATCAGCCCCAGCATTTT.

This clonotype was counted many times. V and J are TRBV28 and TRBJ1-2; D might be TRBD1 (5 bases). Germline values: CDR1 MDHEN, CDR2 SYDVKM. The V gene lost 2 bases and the J gene lost 4 bases, with 17 bases spanning the gap. This CDR3 spans 16 amino acids. The CDR3 is CASSLPPGGSSYGYTF. In nucleotides, the CDR3 is TGTGCCAGCAGTTTACCTCCCGGGGGATCCTCCTATGGCTACACCTTC.

This chain connects TRBV6-5 to TRBJ2-5, with D perhaps assigned TRBD1 or TRBD2 (6 bases each). Germline V lookup: CDR1 MNHEY, CDR2 SVGAGI. CDR3 length: 13 amino acids. The ends were cut back, 0 bases at V and 9 bases at J, with 11 bases in the middle. Written as DNA, the CDR3 is TGTGCCAGCAGTTACTCGAACAGGGAGGCCCAGTACTTC. This gives the protein CASSYSNREAQYF.

This clonotype was counted a few times. This chain uses TRBV20-1 with TRBJ1-2; D ambiguous. Trimming cost V 2 bases and J 0 bases, with 4 bases left between them. This CDR3 contains 12 residues. CDR1 DFQATT and CDR2 SNEGSKA come from the germline V gene (reference sequence). CDR3: CSARQTNYGYTF. In nucleotides, the CDR3 is TGCAGTGCTAGACAGACTAACTATGGCTACACCTTC.

This clonotype was observed at least ten times. The rearrangement links TRBV7-8 to TRBJ2-3; D may be TRBD2 (7 bases). Germline V gene sequence: CDR1 SGHVS, CDR2 FQNEAQ. Trimming took 1 base from V and 1 from J, leaving 12 bases between them. The CDR3 spans 16 residues. The CDR3 protein is CASSLGGGAGTDTQYF. CDR3 coding DNA: TGTGCCAGCAGCTTAGGGGGGGGGGCGGGCACAGATACGCAGTATTTT.

The chain recombines TRBV28 with TRBJ2-3; D is ambiguous. The V gene lost 2 bases and the J gene lost 2 bases, with 11 bases spanning the gap. CDR1 is MDHEN, CDR2 SYDVKM, per germline. The CDR3 is 15 residues long. DNA of the CDR3: TGTGCCAGCAGTTTAAATGGGGTACACACAGATACGCAGTATTTT. Protein: CASSLNGVHTDTQYF.

The table lists this clonotype with many counts. The chain joins TRBV7-2 to TRBJ2-6; 7 bases align to TRBD1. Trimming took 3 bases from V and 0 from J; bases not matched to a gene: 8. CDR1 and CDR2 from the germline V gene are SGHTA and FQGNSA. The CDR3 has 18 amino acids. The CDR3 here is CASSFSGQSFSGANVLTF. CDR3 sequence (DNA): TGTGCCAGCAGCTTCTCGGGACAGTCCTTCTCTGGGGCCAACGTCCTGACTTTC.

In DNA, the CDR3 is TGCAGTGCCAGACAGGCGGGTACCGGGGAGCTGTTTTTT. This encodes CSARQAGTGELFF. The chain carries TRBV20-1 and TRBJ2-2, with TRBD1 as a possible D gene (6 bases). Deletions cut 6 bases from V and 5 bases from J, with 13 bases between. The CDR3 has 13 residues. CDR1 DFQATT and CDR2 SNEGSKA come from the germline V gene (reference sequence).

This chain connects TRBV9 to TRBJ1-2; 7 bases line up with TRBD1. The germline CDR1 and CDR2 sequences are SGDLS and YYNGEE. V gave up 0 bases and J gave up 2 bases; unmatched junction bases: 13. The CDR3 length is 18 residues. The CDR3 protein is CASSVVGGQNPLNYGYTF. For the CDR3, the DNA is TGTGCCAGCAGCGTAGTAGGGGGCCAGAACCCGCTAAACTATGGCTACACCTTC. The whole variable domain, filled in from reference TRBV9 and TRBJ1-2, reads DSGVTQTPKHLITATGQRVTLRCSPRSGDLSVYWYQQSLDQGLQFLIQYYNGEERAKGNILERFSAQQFPDLHSELNLSSLELGDSALYFCASSVVGGQNPLNYGYTFGSGTRLTVV.

The table lists this clonotype with a few counts. The chain carries TRBV14 and TRBJ2-1; D possibly corresponds to TRBD1 (6 bases). CDR3 size: 15 residues. Germline CDR1 SGHDN, CDR2 FVKESK. Trimming took off 1 base at V and 7 bases at J, with 14 bases between the two ends. The CDR3: CASSQATGYWNEQFF. The CDR3 DNA reads as TGTGCCAGCAGCCAAGCCACAGGGTATTGGAATGAGCAGTTCTTC.

Comment on this clonotype: No conserved phenylalanine or tryptophan is present at the end of the CDR3, so a read error is the likely explanation. The V gene is TRBV11-2, the J gene TRBJ2-2, with 8 bases identical to TRBD1. Per the germline V gene, CDR1 is SGHAT and CDR2 is FQNNGV. This CDR3 comprises 15 residues. The trim removed 3 bases at V and 5 bases at J, leaving 5 bases unmatched. The CDR3 sequence is CASSLGTGGTGELFL. DNA for the CDR3: TGTGCCAGCAGCTTGGGGACAGGAGGAACCGGGGAGCTGTTTCTT.

This clonotype came up a few times. V is TRBV12-3 or TRBV12-4 and J is TRBJ2-6, with 7 bases that match TRBD1. This CDR3 contains 16 residues. Trimming at V came to 7 bases and at J to 0 bases, leaving 6 bases not matched to a gene. CDR3 DNA sequence: TGTGCCAGCAAGCCAGGGGGACCCTCTGGGGCCAACGTCCTGACTTTC. This sequence encodes CASKPGGPSGANVLTF.

This clonotype came up many times. The genes are TRBV4-1 and TRBJ2-4; D ambiguous. The CDR3 extends over 14 amino acids. V gave up 3 bases and J gave up 3 bases, with 9 bases separating them. Germline CDR1 is MGHRA and CDR2 is YSYEKL. The CDR3 is CASSQWTDKNIQYF. Here the CDR3 DNA reads TGCGCCAGCAGCCAGTGGACGGACAAAAACATTCAGTACTTC.

The sample holds many counts of this clonotype. The rearrangement uses TRBV5-5 and TRBJ2-2; D possibly corresponds to TRBD1 (6 bases). CDR1 is SGHKS and CDR2 is YYEKEE in the germline V gene (reference sequence). Trimming removed 4 bases at V and 0 bases at J, with 13 bases between. The CDR3 is 16 residues long. CDR3 DNA sequence: TGTGCCAGCAGCCCGGGGACACGAACGAACACCGGGGAGCTGTTTTTT. Translation gives CASSPGTRTNTGELFF.

The table lists this clonotype with many counts. The chain joins TRBV20-1 to TRBJ2-3; maybe TRBD2 (5 bases). The CDR3 runs to 14 residues. Germline V lookup: CDR1 DFQATT, CDR2 SNEGSKA (reference sequence). V dropped 1 base and J dropped 4 bases, with 12 bases sitting between them. Here the CDR3 DNA reads TGCAGTGCTAGAGGACCCGCGAGGGCAGATACGCAGTATTTT. Encoded protein: CSARGPARADTQYF.